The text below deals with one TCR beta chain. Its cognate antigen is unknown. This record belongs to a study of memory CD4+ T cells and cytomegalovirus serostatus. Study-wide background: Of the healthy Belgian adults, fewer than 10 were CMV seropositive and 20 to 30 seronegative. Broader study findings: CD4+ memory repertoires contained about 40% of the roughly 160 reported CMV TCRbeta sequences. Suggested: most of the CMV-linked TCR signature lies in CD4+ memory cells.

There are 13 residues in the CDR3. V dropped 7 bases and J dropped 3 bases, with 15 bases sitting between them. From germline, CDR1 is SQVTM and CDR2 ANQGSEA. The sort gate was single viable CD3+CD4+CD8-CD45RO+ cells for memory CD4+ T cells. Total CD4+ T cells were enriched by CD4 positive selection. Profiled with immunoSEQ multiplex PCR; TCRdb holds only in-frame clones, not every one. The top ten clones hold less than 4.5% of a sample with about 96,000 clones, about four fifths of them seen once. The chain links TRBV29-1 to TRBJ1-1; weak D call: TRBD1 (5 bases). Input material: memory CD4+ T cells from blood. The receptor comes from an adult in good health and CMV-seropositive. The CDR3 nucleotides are TGCAGCGGGCGACACGGAGGGGACACTGAAGCTTTCTTT. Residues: CSGRHGGDTEAFF. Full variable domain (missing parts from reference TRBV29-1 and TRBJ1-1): SAVISQKPSRDICQRGTSLTIQCQVDSQVTMMFWYRQQPGQSLTLIATANQGSEATYESGFVIDKFPISRPNLTFSTLTVSNMSPEDSSIYLCSGRHGGDTEAFFGQGTRLTVV.